This is a list of T cell receptor beta chains from one sample in a study of radiation and T cells in renal cell carcinoma. Sequenced by immunoSEQ multiplex PCR; TCRdb stores in-frame clones only, minus some. The repertoire holds about 150,000 clones, with 80% to 90% as singletons. Sample: blood, taken from a patient whose treatment included radiotherapy and nephrectomy. Every receptor here comes from a woman in her 50s with renal cell carcinoma. The CDR3 runs from the conserved cysteine through the conserved F or W. The D gene is left open where the match is weak. Not every row has a clone size; where given, it reads once, few, many or a size class.

clone size: once; D gene: -; V gene: TRBV19; J gene: TRBJ1-1; CDR3 protein: CASSIEPGNTEAFF; CDR3 DNA: TGTGCCAGTAGTATAGAACCGGGTAACACTGAAGCTTTCTTT
clone size: -; D gene: -; V gene: TRBV9; J gene: TRBJ2-4; CDR3 protein: CASSAAFSKNIQYF; CDR3 DNA: TGTGCCAGCAGCGCGGCCTTCTCCAAAAACATTCAGTACTTC
clone size: -; D gene: TRBD1; V gene: TRBV6-1; J gene: TRBJ1-5; CDR3 protein: CASIVGGFDQPQHF; CDR3 DNA: TGTGCCAGCATAGTAGGGGGCTTCGATCAGCCCCAGCATTTT
clone size: -; D gene: -; V gene: TRBV7-9; J gene: TRBJ1-5; CDR3 protein: CASSHGGGNQPQHF; CDR3 DNA: TGTGCCAGCAGCCATGGGGGTGGCAATCAGCCCCAGCATTTT
clone size: -; D gene: -; V gene: TRBV5-1; J gene: TRBJ2-2; CDR3 protein: CASSLYRANTGELFF; CDR3 DNA: TGCGCCAGCAGCTTGTACAGGGCGAACACCGGGGAGCTGTTTTTT
clone size: few; D gene: -; V gene: TRBV10-1; J gene: TRBJ1-1; CDR3 protein: CASSESSRAGTEAFF; CDR3 DNA: TGCGCCAGCAGTGAGTCGAGCAGGGCTGGGACTGAAGCTTTCTTT
clone size: -; D gene: -; V gene: TRBV7-2; J gene: TRBJ2-6; CDR3 protein: CASSLEQVTNVLTF; CDR3 DNA: TGTGCCAGCAGCTTAGAACAGGTTACCAACGTCCTGACTTTC
clone size: few; D gene: -; V gene: TRBV19; J gene: TRBJ2-2; CDR3 protein: CASSIRRDTNTGELFF; CDR3 DNA: TGTGCCAGTAGTATCCGCCGGGACACGAACACCGGGGAGCTGTTTTTT
clone size: -; D gene: TRBD2; V gene: TRBV18; J gene: TRBJ2-2; CDR3 protein: CASSLTGGQYTGELFF; CDR3 DNA: TGTGCCAGCTCCCTGACGGGGGGGCAGTACACCGGGGAGCTGTTTTTT
clone size: -; D gene: TRBD2; V gene: TRBV19; J gene: TRBJ2-6; CDR3 protein: CASRRTSGVLPGANVLTF; CDR3 DNA: TGTGCCAGTAGGAGGACTAGCGGGGTTCTTCCTGGGGCCAACGTCCTGACTTTC
clone size: -; D gene: TRBD1; V gene: TRBV5-1; J gene: TRBJ2-7; CDR3 protein: CASSLGQGASYEQYF; CDR3 DNA: TGCGCCAGCAGCCTAGGACAGGGGGCCTCCTACGAGCAGTACTTC
clone size: -; D gene: -; V gene: TRBV6-5; J gene: TRBJ1-3; CDR3 protein: CASVLGNTIYF; CDR3 DNA: TGTGCCAGCGTTTTGGGAAACACCATATATTTT
clone size: -; D gene: TRBD1; V gene: TRBV13; J gene: TRBJ1-1; CDR3 protein: CASSFSGTGGTEAFF; CDR3 DNA: TGTGCCAGCAGTTTCTCCGGGACAGGGGGCACTGAAGCTTTCTTT
clone size: once; D gene: TRBD2; V gene: TRBV5-4; J gene: TRBJ2-1; CDR3 protein: CASSRGTSSGYNEQFF; CDR3 DNA: TGTGCCAGCAGCCGGGGGACTAGCTCGGGGTACAATGAGCAGTTCTTC
clone size: -; D gene: -; V gene: TRBV28; J gene: TRBJ1-4; CDR3 protein: CASSLPQTQNEKLFF; CDR3 DNA: TGTGCCAGCAGTTTACCGCAGACCCAAAATGAAAAACTGTTTTTT
clone size: -; D gene: TRBD2; V gene: TRBV11-2; J gene: TRBJ2-1; CDR3 protein: CASSLIQRGGYNEQFF; CDR3 DNA: TGTGCCAGCAGCTTAATCCAGCGGGGGGGCTACAATGAGCAGTTCTTC
clone size: few; D gene: TRBD1; V gene: TRBV6-1; J gene: TRBJ1-2; CDR3 protein: CASSDGAGGRGYTF; CDR3 DNA: TGTGCCAGCAGTGACGGGGCAGGGGGCAGGGGCTACACCTTC
clone size: -; D gene: -; V gene: TRBV4-3; J gene: TRBJ1-6; CDR3 protein: CASSQVIMEGSPLHF; CDR3 DNA: TGCGCCAGCAGCCAAGTCATCATGGAGGGATCACCCCTCCACTTT
clone size: -; D gene: -; V gene: TRBV7-3; J gene: TRBJ2-1; CDR3 protein: CASSLIGTAYNEQFF; CDR3 DNA: TGTGCCAGCAGCTTAATAGGAACCGCCTACAATGAGCAGTTCTTC
clone size: once; D gene: -; V gene: TRBV6-1; J gene: TRBJ1-2; CDR3 protein: CASSEGGSQVYGYTF; CDR3 DNA: TGTGCCAGCAGTGAAGGGGGCAGCCAAGTATATGGCTACACCTTC
clone size: once; D gene: TRBD1; V gene: TRBV7-8; J gene: TRBJ1-1; CDR3 protein: CASSPRDRVNTEAFF; CDR3 DNA: TGTGCCAGCAGCCCCCGGGACAGGGTGAACACTGAAGCTTTCTTT
clone size: -; D gene: -; V gene: TRBV2; J gene: TRBJ2-5; CDR3 protein: CASSEVGRARAGETQYF; CDR3 DNA: TGTGCCAGCAGTGAAGTGGGCAGGGCTAGAGCTGGAGAGACCCAGTACTTC
clone size: -; D gene: TRBD1; V gene: TRBV19; J gene: TRBJ2-2; CDR3 protein: CASSIRSGGTGELFF; CDR3 DNA: TGTGCCAGTAGTATACGGTCAGGGGGAACCGGGGAGCTGTTTTTT
clone size: few; D gene: TRBD1; V gene: TRBV10-3; J gene: TRBJ2-7; CDR3 protein: CAIGGTDYEQYF; CDR3 DNA: TGTGCCATCGGTGGGACAGACTACGAGCAGTACTTC
clone size: once; D gene: -; V gene: TRBV6-6; J gene: TRBJ1-5; CDR3 protein: CASSYLYSNQPQHF; CDR3 DNA: TGTGCCAGCAGTTACCTATATAGCAATCAGCCCCAGCATTTT
clone size: -; D gene: TRBD2; V gene: TRBV7-9; J gene: TRBJ2-1; CDR3 protein: CASTQWGTSGQDEQFF; CDR3 DNA: TGTGCCAGCACCCAGTGGGGGACTAGCGGCCAGGATGAGCAGTTCTTC
clone size: few; D gene: -; V gene: TRBV6-1; J gene: TRBJ1-1; CDR3 protein: CASSEPGRATEAFF; CDR3 DNA: TGTGCCAGCAGTGAACCTGGCAGGGCCACTGAAGCTTTCTTT
clone size: -; D gene: TRBD1; V gene: TRBV9; J gene: TRBJ1-1; CDR3 protein: CASSAHRGVNTEAFF; CDR3 DNA: TGTGCCAGCAGCGCCCACAGGGGGGTGAACACTGAAGCTTTCTTT
clone size: -; D gene: -; V gene: TRBV6-1; J gene: TRBJ1-5; CDR3 protein: CASSEVPSGFNQPQHF; CDR3 DNA: TGTGCCAGCAGTGAAGTCCCGTCAGGGTTCAATCAGCCCCAGCATTTT
clone size: -; D gene: TRBD1; V gene: TRBV6-5; J gene: TRBJ1-1; CDR3 protein: CASRYDRALNTEAFF; CDR3 DNA: TGTGCCAGCAGGTACGACAGGGCCTTGAACACTGAAGCTTTCTTT
clone size: -; D gene: -; V gene: TRBV9; J gene: TRBJ2-1; CDR3 protein: CASSPTVYEQFF; CDR3 DNA: TGTGCCAGCAGCCCTACCGTTTATGAGCAGTTCTTC
clone size: -; D gene: -; V gene: TRBV9; J gene: TRBJ1-2; CDR3 protein: CASSAPQGEGEDGYTF; CDR3 DNA: TGTGCCAGCAGCGCCCCACAGGGAGAGGGGGAGGATGGCTACACCTTC
clone size: -; D gene: -; V gene: TRBV19; J gene: TRBJ2-6; CDR3 protein: CASRQTSGANVLTF; CDR3 DNA: TGTGCCAGTAGACAGACGTCTGGGGCCAACGTCCTGACTTTC
clone size: -; D gene: -; V gene: TRBV4-3; J gene: TRBJ2-3; CDR3 protein: CASSQGQGDTQYF; CDR3 DNA: TGCGCCAGCAGCCAAGGGCAGGGGGATACGCAGTATTTT
clone size: few; D gene: -; V gene: TRBV7-9; J gene: TRBJ1-2; CDR3 protein: CAALEGSKYGYTF; CDR3 DNA: TGTGCGGCCCTTGAGGGTAGTAAATATGGCTACACCTTC
clone size: -; D gene: TRBD1; V gene: TRBV14; J gene: TRBJ1-1; CDR3 protein: CASSHQGQGASGAFF; CDR3 DNA: TGTGCCAGCAGCCACCAGGGACAGGGGGCTTCTGGAGCTTTCTTT
clone size: -; D gene: TRBD1; V gene: TRBV6-1; J gene: TRBJ1-2; CDR3 protein: CATLDRGYDYGYTF; CDR3 DNA: TGTGCCACCCTGGACAGGGGTTATGACTATGGCTACACCTTC
clone size: -; D gene: -; V gene: TRBV7-6; J gene: TRBJ2-1; CDR3 protein: CASTRGRPSYNEQFF; CDR3 DNA: TGTGCCAGCACCCGCGGACGGCCCTCCTACAATGAGCAGTTCTTC
clone size: -; D gene: -; V gene: TRBV5-4; J gene: TRBJ1-1; CDR3 protein: CASAFLNTEAFF; CDR3 DNA: TGTGCCAGCGCTTTTTTGAACACTGAAGCTTTCTTT
clone size: -; D gene: -; V gene: TRBV2; J gene: TRBJ1-4; CDR3 protein: CASSEMGVGLNEKLFF; CDR3 DNA: TGTGCCAGCAGTGAAATGGGGGTGGGTCTTAATGAAAAACTGTTTTTT
clone size: -; D gene: TRBD1; V gene: TRBV4-2; J gene: TRBJ1-4; CDR3 protein: CASSQILTGSNEKLFF; CDR3 DNA: TGTGCCAGCAGCCAGATACTGACAGGGTCTAATGAAAAACTGTTTTTT
clone size: -; D gene: -; V gene: TRBV13; J gene: TRBJ2-7; CDR3 protein: CASSKDDYEQYF; CDR3 DNA: TGTGCCAGCAGCAAGGACGATTACGAGCAGTACTTC
clone size: -; D gene: TRBD2; V gene: TRBV30; J gene: TRBJ2-5; CDR3 protein: CAWSAGRGTQYF; CDR3 DNA: TGTGCCTGGAGTGCCGGGAGGGGGACCCAGTACTTC
clone size: -; D gene: -; V gene: TRBV29-1; J gene: TRBJ1-5; CDR3 protein: CSVGEVGGNQPQHF; CDR3 DNA: TGCAGCGTTGGAGAGGTCGGGGGCAATCAGCCCCAGCATTTT
clone size: -; D gene: -; V gene: TRBV7-6; J gene: TRBJ2-7; CDR3 protein: CASSLALGQAYEQYF; CDR3 DNA: TGTGCCAGCAGCTTAGCATTAGGGCAAGCCTACGAGCAGTACTTC
clone size: few; D gene: -; V gene: TRBV4-2; J gene: TRBJ1-1; CDR3 protein: CASSLGLMNTEAFF; CDR3 DNA: TGTGCCAGCAGCCTAGGGCTCATGAACACTGAAGCTTTCTTT
clone size: -; D gene: -; V gene: TRBV29-1; J gene: TRBJ2-3; CDR3 protein: CSVFRGTDTQYF; CDR3 DNA: TGCAGCGTTTTCAGGGGAACAGATACGCAGTATTTT
clone size: -; D gene: -; V gene: TRBV7-2; J gene: TRBJ2-1; CDR3 protein: CASSFSVGSYNEQFF; CDR3 DNA: TGTGCCAGCAGCTTTAGCGTGGGGTCCTACAATGAGCAGTTCTTC
clone size: -; D gene: TRBD2; V gene: TRBV7-9; J gene: TRBJ2-1; CDR3 protein: CASSPWSGGRYNEQFF; CDR3 DNA: TGTGCCAGCAGCCCTTGGTCGGGGGGGCGGTACAATGAGCAGTTCTTC
clone size: once; D gene: -; V gene: TRBV5-1; J gene: TRBJ1-2; CDR3 protein: CASSLAPGGYTF; CDR3 DNA: TGCGCCAGCAGCTTGGCCCCGGGAGGCTACACCTTC
clone size: -; D gene: -; V gene: TRBV14; J gene: TRBJ2-6; CDR3 protein: CASSLTGGASGANVLTF; CDR3 DNA: TGTGCCAGCAGCCTTACCGGGGGCGCATCTGGGGCCAACGTCCTGACTTTC
clone size: -; D gene: -; V gene: TRBV5-1; J gene: TRBJ2-5; CDR3 protein: CASRTAGQETQYF; CDR3 DNA: TGCGCCAGCAGGACGGCAGGCCAAGAGACCCAGTACTTC